This T cell receptor (beta chain) derives from a study of T-cell memory formation after mild COVID-19 (dated by TCRdb to the early 2020s). Broadly, across the study: TCR sequence clusters from the two donors were largely donor specific. In two donors, T-cell clones that expanded and contracted after mild COVID-19 were followed by sequencing TCRalpha and TCRbeta repertoires longitudinally. Two young, previously healthy adult volunteers made up the cohort, one male and one female. The investigation overall reported the following: Only a couple of mild cases were covered by the study, and larger cohorts that include severe cases with pre-infection samples were considered necessary. Contracting CD4+ clones turned up mainly in the CM and EM memory subsets, whereas EMRA was where CD8+ clones were enriched. Some responding clones were found in pre-infection memory, which suggests that pre-existing cross-reactive memory T cells took part in the SARS-CoV-2 response. Balanced CD4/CD8 phenotypes were observed for clones contracting from day 15 to 85, whereas a bias towards CD4+ was observed for a second wave of clones expanding from day 15 to 37. The second-wave clones that peaked on day 37 were not confirmed to be SARS-CoV-2 specific.

Ficoll-Paque density gradient centrifugation was used to isolate PBMCs. Counted from cysteine to phenylalanine, this CDR3 has 13 amino acids. Here the CDR3 DNA is all that survives: 39 bases in frame from base 1. Looking up the germline V gene yields CDR1 LGHNT and CDR2 FRNRAP. V sheds 7 bases and J sheds 7 bases, leaving 13 bases between their ends. Sequencing was performed on an Illumina NovaSeq 6000. Using 5'RACE with constant-segment primers, TCRalpha and TCRbeta cDNA libraries were constructed, with sample barcodes and unique molecular identifiers added in the process. Trizol reagent was used to extract RNA from every sample. Library amplification was performed in two PCR steps, and a second sample barcode and Illumina TruSeq adapters were introduced in the second step. Sequencing of libraries was performed on an Illumina NovaSeq with 2 x 150 bp paired-end reads. In the original analysis: Demultiplexing of reads and collapsing into UMI-guided consensus sequences were performed with migec v1.2.7. With mixcr v2.1.11, UMI consensuses were aligned to TRA and TRB V and J templates and assembled into clonotypes. A clonotype was counted as expanded or contracted only when both edgeR and NoisET called the clonotype significant, with the noise models trained on biological replicates. edgeR calls used a false discovery rate-adjusted p below 0.01 and a log2 fold-change threshold of 1. PCA with hierarchical clustering of max-normalized trajectories of the 1000 most abundant clonotypes was used as exploratory dynamics analysis. Each responding clone was given a CD4 or CD8 phenotype based on the CD4+ and CD8+ repertoires, which had been sequenced separately. TCRdb redid the processing of the public reads, applying fastp at Q25 and MiXCR, and retained in-frame beta chains. Merged by CDR3 protein, the rows form single entries marked with the most common genes and DNA. TCRdb, not the original authors, processed these V and J calls. The table for this sample lists 550,000 to 700,000 distinct CDR3 sequences; 15% to 20% of them were counted only once. The top ten constitute roughly 7.7% of the sample.

Only a few counts were recorded for this clonotype. Its antigen is unknown. No base quality values were provided; no much bigger clone lies one nucleotide off. Sequenced input: PBMCs or a T cell subset sorted from them (not recorded which). This chain joins TRBV12-5 to TRBJ2-2; 5 matching bases give a weak D call of TRBD2. The receptor comes from an adult woman who had mild COVID-19 (a few samples of this study predate the infection). The sample titles of this study are shuffled in the database, so cell type and time point are left out; the donor was told from shared clones. The CDR3 region reads CASDPRAGGELFF. The DNA reads as follows: TGTGCTAGTGATCCTCGCGCGGGCGGGGAGCTGTTTTTT.